This TCR beta chain comes out of a study of memory CD4+ T cells and cytomegalovirus serostatus. Study conclusions and caveats: About 40% of the roughly 160 known CMV-associated TCRbeta sequences appeared in CD4+ memory.

Method: immunoSEQ multiplex PCR; TCRdb's copy keeps in-frame clones and lacks some. The data contain 56,000 or so clones, more than 75% of them singletons. Single viable CD3+CD4+CD8-CD45RO+ cells were sorted as the memory CD4+ T cells. Comments on this clone: What it binds is not known.

In germline, CDR1 is MDHEN, CDR2 SYDVKM. The CDR3 is 13 residues long. V was shortened by 4 bases and J by 4 bases, with 11 bases between the two germline ends. Sequenced sample: memory CD4+ T cells from blood. The clonotype was recovered from an adult in good health and CMV-seronegative. This chain uses TRBV28 with TRBJ2-7; tentatively, D is TRBD2 (7 bases). For the CDR3, the DNA is TGTGCCAGCAGTTGGGGGGGCGGTTACGAGCAGTACTTC. Translating it yields CASSWGGGYEQYF.